One T cell receptor (beta chain) is described in this entry. What antigen it recognizes has not been identified. Qualities for individual bases were not recorded, and no much larger clone is one base off. The source of the sample is a study of blood T cell repertoires in COVID-19 (dated by TCRdb to 2020 to 2022). About the full investigation: Samples from collaborators originated in the United States, Italy and Spain and spanned both the acute and convalescent phases of COVID-19. Sample metadata almost always included a de-identified subject ID, COVID-19 status, age in years and sex. Samples came from the ongoing ImmuneRACE study (first 160 participants) plus 1,254 subjects from 6 global collaborators. Subjects who had been exposed to COVID-19, were actively infected with it, or had recovered from it provided the deeply sampled blood TCRbeta repertoires that made up the dataset. HLA class I and class II types, where available, came from metadata supplied by the sample provider rather than from assay-based typing. The prospective study material was composed of cDNA or gDNA derived from T cells, B-cell-depleted T cells, or PBMCs. The repertoires were made available in a free public database intended to serve as a resource for research on the immune response to SARS-CoV-2.

TCRbeta CDR3 regions were amplified from genomic DNA using the immunoSEQ Assay, a bias-controlled multiplex PCR. Per the source publication's procedure: The number of nucleated cells in each sample was estimated from the amplification of reference gene primers within the assay. To quantify the absolute abundance of each unique TCRbeta CDR3 rearrangement, sequence reads were collapsed and filtered. Productive Simpson clonality was computed per sample as the square root of Simpson's diversity index over productive rearrangements. The table was pulled from immuneACCESS by TCRdb, which kept in-frame rearrangements only. Such tables lose some clones; where checked, under half of the loss comes from unresolved V genes, and the rest has no known cause. Clonal size and the V and J genes are those of that table, whereas D and trimming came from the DNA. Across this sample there are 65,000 to 95,000 clones, with around 80% seen only once. Of the sample, 35% to 40% is held by the ten largest clones.

Reading from cysteine to phenylalanine, the CDR3 counts 15 amino acids. The only DNA kept is the CDR3, 45 bases in frame from the first base. Reading the germline V gene gives CDR1 SGHAT and CDR2 FQNNGV. The junction carries 10 bases between V and J, which are trimmed by 0 bases and 2 bases respectively. In Seattle, one collaborating source enrolled patients while the infection was active and tracked those patients longitudinally over the course of disease. Each collaborating institution followed its own protocols to collect whole blood in K2EDTA tubes. Collaborator samples were shipped for TCRbeta analysis as frozen whole blood, isolated PBMCs, or DNA extracted from either sample type. Results and caveats for the whole study, not just this receptor: The amount of clinical and demographic metadata varied by source and participant and was provided uncurated.

This chain joins TRBV11-2 to TRBJ1-2; tentative D gene TRBD1, with 6 bases matching. Sequenced input: peripheral blood. This clonotype originated in a man aged 60-69 years with COVID-19, enrolled during active disease. The CDR3 protein is CASSLDQGRNYGYTF. Here is the DNA: TGTGCCAGCAGCTTAGATCAGGGGCGGAACTATGGCTACACCTTC.